This T cell receptor beta chain was captured by sequencing in a study of T cells in narcolepsy. Germline V gene lookup returns CDR1 LNHDA and CDR2 SQIVND (reference sequence). The CDR3 loop spans 14 amino acids. V dropped 10 bases and J dropped 1 base, with 14 bases sitting between them. Some clones are missing from TCRdb's copy, which holds only in-frame ones; the method was immunoSEQ multiplex PCR. The sample lists about 40,000 clones, around 88% occurring once. This clonotype was obtained from a human donor with narcolepsy. V usage is TRBV19 and J usage is TRBJ1-3; D is possibly TRBD1 (6 bases). Sequencing used CD45RA- memory CD4+ T cells from PBMCs. Here the CDR3 reads CATQGGFSGNTIYF. Here the CDR3 DNA reads TGTGCCACCCAAGGGGGGTTTTCTGGAAACACCATATATTTT.